These 27 T cell receptor beta chains originate from one sample sequenced in a study of CDR3 diversity in severe acne. A single record per CDR3 protein comes from TCRdb applying MiXCR to the PCR reads. The sample lists around 100,000 distinct CDR3 sequences, 51% seen once, with around 12% in the top ten. Sequenced material: blood. The receptors were gathered from a male donor with acne.

This clonotype turned up a few times. This chain links TRBV6-1 with TRBJ2-7; TRBD2 matches at 8 bases. Germline trimming cut 7 bases from V and 2 bases from J; bases unmatched to any gene: 7. Germline lookup yields CDR1 MNHNS and CDR2 SASEGT. The CDR3 has 14 amino acids. Here the CDR3 reads CASTSGSLTYEQYF. Written as DNA, the CDR3 is TGTGCCAGCACCAGCGGGAGCCTTACCTACGAGCAGTACTTC.

The gene calls are TRBV19 and TRBJ2-7; 7 nucleotides agree with TRBD1. Unmatched junction bases numbered 5, after V lost 5 bases and J lost 4 bases. Per germline, CDR1 LNHDA and CDR2 SQIVND (reference sequence). The CDR3 runs 13 residues. CDR3: CASSPGQQYEQYF. As DNA, the CDR3 is TGTGCCAGTAGTCCGGGACAGCAATACGAGCAGTACTTC.

This clonotype was observed a single time. No conserved phenylalanine or tryptophan ends this CDR3, so it is likely a read error. J is TRBJ1-1 and V is TRBV5-4; no reliable D call. CDR1 and CDR2 (germline): SGHNT, YYREEE (reference sequence). The CDR3 length is 16 residues. V lost 3 bases and J 1 base, leaving 16 bases between the germline ends. CDR3 in amino acids: CASSSKKEGANTEAFY. The CDR3 nucleotides read TGTGCCAGCAGCTCGAAAAAGGAGGGTGCGAACACTGAAGCTTTCTAT.

This clonotype was observed a few times. This rearrangement joins TRBV10-3 to TRBJ2-7, with D uncertain. The CDR3 consists of 13 residues. Germline values: CDR1 ENHRY, CDR2 SYGVKD. V was trimmed by 2 bases and J by 1 base, leaving 6 bases between them. The CDR3 DNA sequence: TGTGCCATCAGTGAGGAGGTATCCTACGAGCAGTACTTC. Amino acid sequence: CAISEEVSYEQYF.

This rearrangement joins TRBV20-1 to TRBJ1-5, with D perhaps TRBD1 (6 bases). Deletions cut 2 bases from V and 6 bases from J, with 8 bases between. CDR1 and CDR2 (germline): DFQATT, SNEGSKA (reference sequence). This CDR3 contains 12 residues. CDR3 in DNA: TGCAGTGCTAGACAGGGGACTCAGCCCCAGCATTTT. Translating it yields CSARQGTQPQHF.

The chain combines TRBV19 with TRBJ1-2, with TRBD1 matching over 8 bases. Germline V gene data show CDR1 as LNHDA and CDR2 as SQIVND (reference sequence). With V trimmed by 4 bases and J by 7 bases, 8 bases remained unmatched. This CDR3 contains 14 residues. The CDR3, as DNA: TGTGCCAGTAGTACCCAGGGGGCGTTTTTTGGCTACACCTTC. Its protein product is CASSTQGAFFGYTF.

Here the CDR3 reads CASSWTGNTEAFF. The CDR3 DNA reads TGTGCCAGCAGTTGGACAGGGAACACTGAAGCTTTCTTT. The rearrangement links TRBV2 to TRBJ1-1; 7 bases map to TRBD1. Trimming removed 5 bases from V and 1 base from J; junction bases left unmatched: 1. Germline V gene sequence: CDR1 SNHLY, CDR2 FYNNEI. The CDR3 runs 13 residues.

As for this clonotype: At one of its ends the junction is not consistent with the germline gene, which may arise from a read error. The rearrangement uses TRBV25-1 and TRBJ1-5, with unresolved D. The CDR3 spans 18 residues. CDR1 and CDR2 (germline): MGHDK, SYGVNS. For the CDR3, the DNA is TGCGCCAGCAGTGAATTCCAGCGGGTATTAAGTGCGGCTCAGCCCCAGCATTTT. Translated, it gives CASSEFQRVLSAAQPQHF.

This clonotype was seen just once. The DNA of the CDR3 is TGTGCCAGCACCAGGGGGGCTAACACTGAAGCTTTCTTT. Amino acid sequence: CASTRGANTEAFF. The gene calls are TRBV9 and TRBJ1-1, with 7 positions matching TRBD1. This CDR3 region has 13 residues. With 6 bases clipped from V and 2 bases from J, the junction kept 4 bases outside the gene matches. CDR1 is SGDLS and CDR2 is YYNGEE in the germline V gene.

This clonotype has only a few counts. The chain carries TRBV18 and TRBJ2-2; no firm D call. CDR1 and CDR2 from the germline V gene are KGHSH and LQKENI. The CDR3 sequence is 12 residues long. The ends were cut back, 3 bases at V and 5 bases at J, with 4 bases in the middle. The CDR3 region has the DNA TGTGCCAGCTCACCTATGACCGGGGAGCTGTTTTTT. As protein: CASSPMTGELFF.

The chain combines TRBV2 with TRBJ2-5; TRBD2 matches at 8 bases. Germline V gives CDR1 SNHLY, CDR2 FYNNEI. The junction had 11 bases not matched to a gene; V was cut back by 8 bases and J by 3 bases. This CDR3 contains 15 residues. As DNA, the CDR3 is TGTGCCAGCTCGGAGGGGCTAGCGGGCAAAGAGACCCAGTACTTC. It codes for CASSEGLAGKETQYF.

The chain couples TRBV2 to TRBJ2-1; 12 bases line up with TRBD2. CDR3 length: 13 amino acids. Germline values: CDR1 SNHLY, CDR2 FYNNEI. V was pared by 4 bases and J by 10 bases, with 2 bases of the junction left unmatched. CDR3 nucleotide sequence: TGTGCCAGCAGTGGGACTAGCGGGAAGGAGCAGTTCTTC. Amino acid sequence: CASSGTSGKEQFF.

This clonotype was observed at least ten times. This chain connects TRBV7-9 to TRBJ2-1; 7 bases fit TRBD2. This CDR3 contains 16 residues. The germline gives CDR1 SEHNR, CDR2 FQNEAQ (reference sequence). Trimming removed 5 bases from V and 0 bases from J; junction bases left unmatched: 7. CDR3 amino acids: CASSPRSSGSYNEQFF. The DNA of the CDR3 is TGTGCCAGCAGCCCCCGATCTAGCGGCTCCTACAATGAGCAGTTCTTC.

This chain links TRBV9 with TRBJ2-5; a weak D match, TRBD2 (6 bases). CDR1 SGDLS and CDR2 YYNGEE come from the germline V gene. V dropped 1 base and J dropped 2 bases, with 12 bases sitting between them. CDR3 length: 15 amino acids. The CDR3 sequence is CASSVSGLLQETQYF. CDR3 DNA: TGTGCCAGCAGCGTATCGGGACTGTTACAAGAGACCCAGTACTTC.

The table lists this clonotype with many counts. The gene calls are TRBV11-2 and TRBJ2-1; no firm D call. Germline values: CDR1 SGHAT, CDR2 FQNNGV. CDR3 length equals 17 residues. Trimming pared 2 bases from V and 0 bases from J, leaving 14 bases between. The CDR3 DNA is TGTGCCAGCAGCTTATGGAGTGTGATCAGCTCCTACAATGAGCAGTTCTTC. It yields the protein CASSLWSVISSYNEQFF.

A remark on this clonotype: A clone one base away is much larger, so this may be a read error. This chain links TRBV19 with TRBJ2-1; weak D call: TRBD2 (7 bases). Germline V CDR1 and CDR2: LNHDA, SQIVND (reference sequence). Trimming took 8 bases from V and 4 from J, leaving 15 bases between them. The CDR3 extends over 14 amino acids. In DNA, the CDR3 is TGTGCCAGTCGACTAGGGGGGGGATACAATGAGCAGTTCTTC. Translation gives CASRLGGGYNEQFF.

This clonotype was seen only a few times. The J gene is TRBJ2-5, the V gene TRBV24-1; 11 nucleotides line up with TRBD1. CDR1 KGHDR and CDR2 SFDVKD come from the germline V gene. The junction had 14 bases not matched to a gene; V was cut back by 4 bases and J by 5 bases. This CDR3 is built from 18 residues. The CDR3 DNA reads TGTGCCACCAGTGACGCCGAGGTTGGACAGGGGGCTTGGGAGACCCAGTACTTC. Translating it yields CATSDAEVGQGAWETQYF.

The chain is built from TRBV5-8 and TRBJ1-5, with TRBD1 matching over 8 bases. Germline assignment: CDR1 SGHTS and CDR2 YDEGEE. The V and J ends lost 4 bases and 7 bases, in that order; junction bases with no gene match: 10. This CDR3 region has 15 residues. The CDR3 protein is CASSPPGQGGQPQHF. The CDR3 DNA sequence: TGTGCCAGCAGCCCCCCAGGACAGGGAGGGCAGCCCCAGCATTTT.

This chain links TRBV25-1 with TRBJ1-5, with 8 bases that match TRBD1. The germline gives CDR1 MGHDK, CDR2 SYGVNS. The CDR3 is 15 amino acids. J was trimmed by 2 bases and V by 5 bases; bases with no gene match: 5. Written as DNA, the CDR3 is TGTGCCAGCAGTTTCTACAGGGGGGGCAATCAGCCCCAGCATTTT. This sequence encodes CASSFYRGGNQPQHF.

In its sample, this clonotype was seen a few times. The rearrangement uses TRBV11-2 and TRBJ2-3, with D perhaps TRBD1 (8 bases). Germline V gene lookup returns CDR1 SGHAT and CDR2 FQNNGV. The V end was cut by 6 bases, the J end by 1 base, with 17 bases between. The CDR3 consists of 16 residues. The CDR3 spells CASRTGGGPGTDTQYF. In DNA, the CDR3 is TGTGCCAGCAGAACAGGGGGGGGGCCTGGCACAGATACGCAGTATTTT.

This clonotype is medium-sized. The chain combines TRBV2 with TRBJ2-7; D is perhaps TRBD1 (5 bases). There are 14 residues in the CDR3. CDR1 and CDR2 (germline): SNHLY, FYNNEI. Trimming left V 5 bases short and J 0 bases short, with 11 bases between. CDR3 residues: CASSPRQSSYEQYF. In DNA, the CDR3 is TGTGCCAGCAGTCCCCGACAGAGCTCCTACGAGCAGTACTTC.

In the case of this clonotype: A read error is possible here, since a much larger clone lies one base away. CDR3 nucleotides: TGTGCCAGCAACCGACTAGCGGAGGTCTTC. Translating gives CASNRLAEVF. V and J are TRBV2 and TRBJ2-1; 9 nucleotides agree with TRBD2. CDR3 length: 10 amino acids. Germline assignment: CDR1 SNHLY and CDR2 FYNNEI.

The V and J genes are TRBV7-9 and TRBJ1-5; D not resolved. Germline CDR1 SEHNR, CDR2 FQNEAQ (reference sequence). With 1 base removed from V and 9 bases from J, the gap between germline ends came to 10 bases. The CDR3 runs to 13 residues. The CDR3 spells CASSLGRAGPQHF. The CDR3 DNA sequence: TGTGCCAGCAGCTTAGGCCGGGCCGGGCCCCAGCATTTT.

The genes are TRBV20-1 and TRBJ2-2; the match to TRBD2 covers 7 bases. This CDR3 is built from 13 residues. After removal of 3 bases from V and 7 bases from J, the junction contained 5 bases not matched to a gene. Per the germline V gene, CDR1 is DFQATT and CDR2 is SNEGSKA (reference sequence). The CDR3 bases are TGCAGTGCTAGCGAGGTAGCGGGCGGGGAGCTGTTTTTT. Amino acid sequence: CSASEVAGGELFF.

About this clonotype: A much larger clone sits a single nucleotide away, making a read error possible. The chain couples TRBV20-1 to TRBJ1-6; maybe TRBD1 (5 bases). V lost 5 bases and J lost 0, with 14 bases in between. Germline lookup yields CDR1 DFQATT and CDR2 SNEGSKA (reference sequence). The CDR3 is 16 amino acids. In DNA form, the CDR3 reads TGCAGTGCTGGGACCGTCCGGGGCTCCTATAATTCACCCCTCCACTTT. It codes for CSAGTVRGSYNSPLHF.

The rearrangement links TRBV6-2 or TRBV6-3 to TRBJ2-7; 8 nucleotides agree with TRBD2. The junction had 11 bases not matched to a gene; V was cut back by 7 bases and J by 0 bases. Germline V gene sequence: CDR1 MNHEY, CDR2 SVGEGT. The CDR3 loop spans 16 amino acids. CDR3 protein: CASIPHTSGPSYEQYF. The CDR3, as DNA: TGTGCCAGCATCCCCCATACTAGCGGTCCCTCCTACGAGCAGTACTTC.

This clonotype was observed a handful of times. This sequence joins TRBV20-1 and TRBJ2-2, with TRBD2 matching over 9 bases. V shed 0 bases, J shed 0 bases, and the junction held 8 bases outside the gene matches. The CDR3 runs 18 residues. Germline CDR1 is DFQATT and CDR2 is SNEGSKA (reference sequence). Written as DNA, the CDR3 is TGCAGTGCTAGAGATAGGGGGGCTAGCGGGGCGAACACCGGGGAGCTGTTTTTT. This encodes CSARDRGASGANTGELFF.